Following are 20 T cell receptor beta chains from one sample sequenced in a study of T cells after yellow fever vaccination. TCRdb itself ran the 5' RACE reads through MiXCR, one entry per CDR3 protein. This sample has hundreds of thousands of distinct CDR3 sequences; roughly an eighth occur once, and the top ten carry 15%. The material was PBMCs, obtained on the day of the yellow fever booster vaccination. These receptors were taken from a man aged 30-40 years who received the YFV17D yellow fever vaccine.

The CDR3 sequence: CAWGKSYNEQFF. The CDR3 bases are TGTGCCTGGGGGAAGTCCTACAATGAGCAGTTCTTC. The rearrangement links TRBV30 to TRBJ2-1; D gene uncertain. The CDR3 contains 12 residues. Germline V lookup: CDR1 GTSNPN, CDR2 SVGIG (reference sequence). The germline V and J ends were trimmed by 5 bases and 1 base, with 6 bases remaining between them.

This clonotype has just a few counts. The rearrangement uses TRBV14 and TRBJ2-2; maybe TRBD2 (5 bases). CDR1 SGHDN and CDR2 FVKESK come from the germline V gene. Trimming stripped 1 base from V and 4 bases from J, with 10 bases between. This CDR3 spans 15 amino acids. CDR3 residues: CASSQVAGSTGELFF. CDR3 DNA sequence: TGTGCCAGCAGCCAAGTCGCGGGTTCCACCGGGGAGCTGTTTTTT.

As regards this clonotype: A much larger clonotype is one base distant, so this may be a read error. The genes are TRBV5-1 and TRBJ2-5; D not certain. Germline V CDR1 and CDR2: SGHRS, YFSETQ. The CDR3 has 13 amino acids. The ends were cut back, 4 bases at V and 1 base at J, with 8 bases in the middle. The CDR3 DNA sequence: TGCGCCAGCAGCCTCCGGCCCCAAGAGACCCAGTACTTC. Translating it yields CASSLRPQETQYF.

The rearrangement joins TRBV7-9 to TRBJ1-2; D gene uncertain. This CDR3 has 13 amino acids. The ends were cut back, 5 bases at V and 4 bases at J, with 11 bases in the middle. The germline gives CDR1 SEHNR, CDR2 FQNEAQ (reference sequence). This CDR3 reads CASSPLASYGYTF. The CDR3 region has the DNA TGTGCCAGCAGCCCCCTGGCCAGCTATGGCTACACCTTC.

As to this clonotype: One junction end disagrees with the germline gene, perhaps due to a read error. This chain joins TRBV20-1 and TRBJ1-3, with 9 bases aligning to TRBD1. The germline V gene encodes CDR1 DFQATT and CDR2 SNEGSKA (reference sequence). This CDR3 contains 16 residues. In DNA, the CDR3 is TGCTGTGCTACCCGGGACAGGGTATCCGCTGGAAACACCATATATTTT. Amino acids: CCATRDRVSAGNTIYF.

The chain links TRBV13 to TRBJ2-7; D gene unclear. From germline, CDR1 is PRHDT and CDR2 FYEKMQ (reference sequence). V lost 4 bases to trimming and J lost 6 bases, with 19 bases between them. The CDR3 is made up of 15 amino acids. As DNA, the CDR3 is TGTGCCAGCAGCTCTACCGGGCCCATGATTCCCGAGCAGTACTTC. Protein: CASSSTGPMIPEQYF.

This clonotype was seen only a few times. The J gene is TRBJ1-1, the V gene TRBV9; D may be TRBD1 (5 bases). Germline values: CDR1 SGDLS, CDR2 YYNGEE. Trimming took 1 base from V and 1 from J, leaving 8 bases between them. The CDR3 runs 14 residues. Written as DNA, the CDR3 is TGTGCCAGCAGCGTAAAAGGACAGAACACTGAAGCTTTCTTT. As protein: CASSVKGQNTEAFF.

This clonotype occurred a few times. The V call is TRBV2, the J call TRBJ2-5; D not resolved. V lost 10 bases to trimming and J lost 10 bases, with 22 bases between them. This CDR3 region has 13 residues. Germline V gives CDR1 SNHLY, CDR2 FYNNEI. The CDR3 loop reads CATLDGSAEDQYF. CDR3 DNA sequence: TGTGCCACACTGGACGGCAGTGCTGAGGACCAGTACTTC.

This clonotype was detected ten times or more. The chain couples TRBV28 to TRBJ1-6; perhaps TRBD1 as D (5 bases). The CDR3 totals 12 residues. In germline, CDR1 is MDHEN, CDR2 SYDVKM. V was pared by 8 bases and J by 5 bases, with 7 bases between. DNA of the CDR3: TGTGCCAGCTGGACAAATAATTCACCCCTCCACTTT. Its protein is CASWTNNSPLHF.

Only a few counts were recorded for this clonotype. The rearrangement joins TRBV5-1 to TRBJ2-2; 9 nucleotides match TRBD2. V gave up 2 bases and J gave up 4 bases; unmatched junction bases: 3. The CDR3 is made up of 15 amino acids. Germline CDR1 and CDR2: SGHRS and YFSETQ. The CDR3 coding sequence is TGCGCCAGCAGCTTCCGGACTAGCGTCACCGGGGAGCTGTTTTTT. The encoded protein is CASSFRTSVTGELFF.

The chain employs TRBV15 and TRBJ2-5, with D perhaps matching TRBD2 (6 bases). The V and J ends lost 1 base and 2 bases respectively, with 8 bases between them. The length of the CDR3 is 14 residues. Germline V CDR1 and CDR2: LNHNV, YYDKDF (reference sequence). The CDR3 loop is CATSRGGDQETQYF. The CDR3 DNA sequence: TGTGCCACCAGCAGAGGCGGGGATCAAGAGACCCAGTACTTC.

This clonotype was detected a few times. The genes are TRBV27 and TRBJ2-7, with a weak D call TRBD2 (6 bases). The CDR3 extends over 15 amino acids. Germline CDR1 and CDR2: MNHEY and SMNVEV (reference sequence). V gave up 3 bases and J gave up 3 bases, with 15 bases separating them. DNA for the CDR3: TGTGCCAGCAGTTTCTTGGGCGGTAGCGGCTACGAGCAGTACTTC. The encoded protein is CASSFLGGSGYEQYF.

The chain carries TRBV9 and TRBJ1-2, with D uncertain. Germline V gives CDR1 SGDLS, CDR2 YYNGEE. The V gene lost 4 bases and the J gene lost 5 bases, with 12 bases spanning the gap. The CDR3 totals 13 residues. The CDR3 DNA follows: TGTGCCAGCAGCTTGGGAGCCGGGTATGGCTACACCTTC. The encoded protein is CASSLGAGYGYTF.

The chain joins TRBV7-2 to TRBJ2-2, with D possibly TRBD2 on 5 matching bases. The length of the CDR3 is 15 residues. Per germline, CDR1 SGHTA and CDR2 FQGNSA. Trimming took 1 base from V and 5 from J, leaving 11 bases between them. As DNA, the CDR3 is TGTGCCAGCAGCTTAGATAGCGTAACGACCGGGGAGCTGTTTTTT. Its protein product is CASSLDSVTTGELFF.

A few counts support this clonotype. This chain joins TRBV7-2 and TRBJ2-3; possible D gene TRBD1, 6 bases. Germline CDR1 is SGHTA and CDR2 is FQGNSA. Trimming cost V 1 base and J 13 bases, with 15 bases left between them. The CDR3 loop spans 13 amino acids. CDR3 DNA: TGTGCCAGCAGCTTAGGGGGGCCCGCTGGGGAGTATTTT. Protein: CASSLGGPAGEYF.

This clonotype has just a few counts. The V and J genes are TRBV21-1 and TRBJ2-7; TRBD1 is taken as the D call from the table, unchecked against the DNA. TRBV21-1 is termed a pseudogene. This CDR3 comprises 12 residues. CDR3 nucleotide sequence: TGTGCCAGCAGCACCCAAGGGCGCCACGTGTACTTC. Its protein product is CASSTQGRHVYF.

A single count supports this clonotype. The V and J genes are TRBV20-1 and TRBJ1-2; perhaps TRBD1 as D (5 bases). CDR1 is DFQATT and CDR2 is SNEGSKA in the germline V gene (reference sequence). The CDR3 has 13 amino acids. Deletions cut 3 bases from V and 8 bases from J, with 16 bases between. The CDR3 region is CSASQAQGRGYTF. CDR3 bases: TGCAGTGCTAGCCAGGCGCAGGGCCGGGGCTACACCTTC.

V usage is TRBV5-1 and J usage is TRBJ2-5; D is undetermined. V lost 0 bases, J lost 2 bases, and 8 bases lay in between. Germline V gene data show CDR1 as SGHRS and CDR2 as YFSETQ. This CDR3 has 14 amino acids. CDR3 sequence (DNA): TGCGCCAGCAGCTTGGGCAGGCCTCAAGAGACCCAGTACTTC. The encoded protein is CASSLGRPQETQYF. The variable domain in full, with the rest retrieved from reference TRBV5-1 and TRBJ2-5, is KAGVTQTPRYLIKTRGQQVTLSCSPISGHRSVSWYQQTPGQGLQFLFEYFSETQRNKGNFPGRFSGRQFSNSRSEMNVSTLELGDSALYLCASSLGRPQETQYFGPGTRLLVL.

This clonotype was seen only a few times. This rearrangement joins TRBV4-3 to TRBJ2-5; D is uncertain. Trimming cost V 2 bases and J 2 bases, with 6 bases left between them. Germline CDR1 LGHNA, CDR2 YSLEER. CDR3 length: 13 amino acids. CDR3 sequence: CASSQRAQETQYF. The CDR3 DNA reads as TGCGCCAGCAGCCAAAGGGCTCAAGAGACCCAGTACTTC.

The genes are TRBV20-1 and TRBJ2-1; 10 bases fit TRBD2. The CDR3 runs to 14 residues. V lost 3 bases and J lost 8; bases outside the gene matches: 7. The germline gives CDR1 DFQATT, CDR2 SNEGSKA (reference sequence). The CDR3 protein is CSASLAGEVDEQFF. The CDR3 DNA reads TGCAGTGCTAGTCTAGCGGGAGAGGTCGATGAGCAGTTCTTC.